This section outlines one TCR beta chain sequence together with its context. The antigen is undetermined. This sample was included in a study of blood T cells in healthy people across ages. Regarding the study as a whole: Estimates drawn from one million T cells were deemed to understate diversity. The recorded TCR beta diversity per million T cells decreased in a roughly linear manner with age.

A second roughly 6 to 11 cycle PCR used barcoded and J-beta primers. One entry per CDR3 protein, called by TCRdb with MiXCR from the 5' RACE reads. This sample has 1.2 million to 1.5 million distinct CDR3 sequences; 40% to 50% occur once, and the top ten carry 7% to 9.5%. With 7 bases clipped from V and 8 bases from J, the junction kept 5 bases outside the gene matches. The CDR3 runs to 14 residues. The germline gives CDR1 ENHRY, CDR2 SYGVKD. The individuals who served as donors were healthy Caucasians living in Russia, aged roughly 6 to 100. This TCR came from a woman younger than 30 in good health. Source material: blood. This chain uses TRBV10-3 with TRBJ1-6, with 10 positions matching TRBD1. CDR3 protein: CAITSTGGDSPLHF. CDR3 nucleotides: TGTGCCATCACCTCGACAGGGGGCGATTCACCCCTCCACTTT.